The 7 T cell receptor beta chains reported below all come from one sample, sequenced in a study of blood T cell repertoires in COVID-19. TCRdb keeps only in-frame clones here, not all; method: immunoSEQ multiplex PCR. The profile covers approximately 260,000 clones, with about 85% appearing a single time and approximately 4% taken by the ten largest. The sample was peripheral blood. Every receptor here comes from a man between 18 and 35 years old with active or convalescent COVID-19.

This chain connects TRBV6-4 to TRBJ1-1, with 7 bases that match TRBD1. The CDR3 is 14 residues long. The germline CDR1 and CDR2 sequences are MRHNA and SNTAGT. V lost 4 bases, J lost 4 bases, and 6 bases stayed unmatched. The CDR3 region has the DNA TGTGCCAGCAGTGCAACAGGGGTTCTCACTGAAGCTTTCTTT. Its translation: CASSATGVLTEAFF.

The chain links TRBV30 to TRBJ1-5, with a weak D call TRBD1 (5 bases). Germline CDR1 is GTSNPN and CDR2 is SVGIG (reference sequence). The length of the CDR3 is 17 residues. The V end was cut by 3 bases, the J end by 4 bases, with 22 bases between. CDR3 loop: CAWSDRTARGHNQPQHF. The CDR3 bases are TGTGCCTGGAGCGACCGAACGGCTAGGGGCCATAATCAGCCCCAGCATTTT.

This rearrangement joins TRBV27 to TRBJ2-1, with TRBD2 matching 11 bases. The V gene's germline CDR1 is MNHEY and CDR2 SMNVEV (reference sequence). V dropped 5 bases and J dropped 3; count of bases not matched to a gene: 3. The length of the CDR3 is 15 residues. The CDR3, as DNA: TGTGCCAGCAGTAAACTAGCGGGGGACTACAATGAGCAGTTCTTC. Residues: CASSKLAGDYNEQFF.

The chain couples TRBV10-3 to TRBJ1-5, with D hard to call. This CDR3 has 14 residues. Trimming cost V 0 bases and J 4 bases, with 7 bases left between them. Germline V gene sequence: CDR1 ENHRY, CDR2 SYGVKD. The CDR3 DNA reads TGTGCCATCAGTGAGTCGCCAGATAATCAGCCCCAGCATTTT. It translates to CAISESPDNQPQHF.

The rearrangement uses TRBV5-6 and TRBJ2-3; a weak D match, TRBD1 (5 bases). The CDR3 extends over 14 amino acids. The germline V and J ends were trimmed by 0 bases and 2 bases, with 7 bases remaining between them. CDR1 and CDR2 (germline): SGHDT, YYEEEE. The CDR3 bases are TGTGCCAGCAGCTTGGGACAGAACACAGATACGCAGTATTTT. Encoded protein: CASSLGQNTDTQYF. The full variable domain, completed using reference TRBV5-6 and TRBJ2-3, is DAGVTQSPTHLIKTRGQQVTLRCSPKSGHDTVSWYQQALGQGPQFIFQYYEEEERQRGNFPDRFSGHQFPNYSSELNVNALLLGDSALYLCASSLGQNTDTQYFGPGTRLTVL.

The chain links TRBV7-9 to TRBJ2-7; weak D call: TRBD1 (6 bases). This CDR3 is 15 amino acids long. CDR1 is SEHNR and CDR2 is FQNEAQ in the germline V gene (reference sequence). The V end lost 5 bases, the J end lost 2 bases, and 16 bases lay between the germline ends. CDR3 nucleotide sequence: TGTGCCAGCAGCCCCGGGTCAGGGGTCCCCTACGAGCAGTACTTC. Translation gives CASSPGSGVPYEQYF.

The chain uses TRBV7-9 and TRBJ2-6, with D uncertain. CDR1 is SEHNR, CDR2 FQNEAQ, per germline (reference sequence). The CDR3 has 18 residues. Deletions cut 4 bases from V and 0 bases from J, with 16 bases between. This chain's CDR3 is CASSSTWAFLSGANVLTF. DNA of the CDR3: TGTGCCAGCAGCTCAACCTGGGCCTTCCTCTCTGGGGCCAACGTCCTGACTTTC.